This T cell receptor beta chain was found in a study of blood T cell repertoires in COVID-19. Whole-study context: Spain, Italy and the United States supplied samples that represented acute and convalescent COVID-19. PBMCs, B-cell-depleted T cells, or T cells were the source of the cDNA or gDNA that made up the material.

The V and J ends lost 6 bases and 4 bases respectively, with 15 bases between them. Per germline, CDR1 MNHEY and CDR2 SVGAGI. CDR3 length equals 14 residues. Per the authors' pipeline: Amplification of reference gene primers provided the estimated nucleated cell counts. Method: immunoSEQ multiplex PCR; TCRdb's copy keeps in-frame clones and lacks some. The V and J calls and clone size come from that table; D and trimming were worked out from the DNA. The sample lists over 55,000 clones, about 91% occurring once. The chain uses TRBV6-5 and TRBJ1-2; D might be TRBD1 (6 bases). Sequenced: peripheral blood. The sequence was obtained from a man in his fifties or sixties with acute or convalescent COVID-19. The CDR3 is CASRDSQGIYGYTF. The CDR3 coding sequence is TGTGCCAGCAGGGATTCACAGGGAATCTATGGCTACACCTTC.